This T cell receptor beta chain appears in the sequencing data of a study of blood T cell repertoires in COVID-19. On the study more broadly: Sources were T cells, B-cell-depleted T cells, or PBMCs; the material itself was cDNA or gDNA.

Germline CDR1 is GTSNPN and CDR2 is SVGIG (reference sequence). The CDR3 sequence is 15 residues long. Trimming stripped 4 bases from V and 0 bases from J, with 12 bases between. Using immunoSEQ multiplex PCR, the repertoire was profiled, and TCRdb retains in-frame clones only, with some absent. The sample lists hundreds of thousands of clones, about four fifths occurring once. The source is a middle-aged woman with active or convalescent COVID-19. The chain employs TRBV30 and TRBJ1-4; D uncertain. The source material was peripheral blood. This CDR3 reads CAWNIPDATNEKLFF. CDR3 DNA: TGTGCCTGGAACATCCCCGATGCAACTAATGAAAAACTGTTTTTT.